The rows below give T cell receptor beta chains drawn from one sample of a study of technical replicates of blood from a handful of donors. Profiled with immunoSEQ multiplex PCR; TCRdb holds only in-frame clones, not every one. This sample has about 86,000 clones, with under 96% found just once. Sequencing was done on a sample of T cells isolated from PBMCs. The receptor set was obtained from a human donor in good health. Each CDR3 is given with its conserved first and last residue. A D gene is named only where the DNA matches it firmly. Size is stated for part of the rows, as once, few or many counts, or as a class when the clone is expanded.

j_call clone_size v_call cdr3_length d_call cdr3_nt cdr3_aa
TRBJ2-3 - TRBV11-3 15 TRBD1 TGTGCCAGCAGCTTACGACAGGGGAACACAGATACGCAGTATTTT CASSLRQGNTDTQYF
TRBJ2-6 - TRBV19 13 - TGTGCCAGTAGTATTTCGGGGGCCAACGTCCTGACTTTC CASSISGANVLTF
TRBJ2-1 - TRBV25-1 13 TRBD2 TGTGCCAGCAGTGAATTGAGCGGGAGTGAGCAGTTCTTC CASSELSGSEQFF
TRBJ2-3 - TRBV29-1 14 - TGCAGCGTTGATGTCGAGAAGTCTAGAGATACGCAGTATTTT CSVDVEKSRDTQYF
TRBJ2-3 - TRBV28 16 TRBD2 TGTGCCAGCAGTTTGCCCGGGACTAGTGCTAAAGATACGCAGTATTTT CASSLPGTSAKDTQYF
TRBJ2-3 - TRBV27 17 TRBD2 TGTGCCAGCAGTTTATCGATCCGGGAGGTTGTCACAGATACGCAGTATTTT CASSLSIREVVTDTQYF
TRBJ2-1 - TRBV5-1 16 TRBD2 TGCGCCAGCAGCTTGGGTTCGGCTAGAGCGGGGGGGGAGCAGTTCTTC CASSLGSARAGGEQFF
TRBJ2-6 - TRBV9 19 - TGTGCCAGCAGCGTAAGAGGAACGGCAGGGCCATCTGGGGCCAACGTCCTGACTTTC CASSVRGTAGPSGANVLTF
TRBJ2-2 - TRBV9 17 TRBD2 TGTGCCAGCAGCGTAGCTCGACTAGCTGAGAACACCGGGGAGCTGTTTTTT CASSVARLAENTGELFF
TRBJ1-1 - TRBV27 15 TRBD1 TGTGCCAGCAGTGTCCCGGGACAGTGGAACACTGAAGCTTTCTTT CASSVPGQWNTEAFF
TRBJ2-2 few TRBV11-1 14 - TGTGCCAGCAGCTTAGGCAGGAACATCGGGGAGCTGTTTTTT CASSLGRNIGELFF
TRBJ2-2 - TRBV7-9 14 - TGTGCCAGCTCAGGGCCGGGAGCAGTCGGGGAGCTGTTTTTT CASSGPGAVGELFF
TRBJ2-7 - TRBV19 15 - TGTGCCAGTAGTCCACGACAGTACAATCTTCACGAGCAGTACTTC CASSPRQYNLHEQYF
TRBJ2-1 - TRBV7-8 14 TRBD2 TGTGCCAGCAGCTTTGGCGGGAGGAGGAATGAGCAGTTCTTC CASSFGGRRNEQFF
TRBJ2-1 - TRBV9 14 - TGTGCCAGCAGCGTAGCAGTGAGGTGGAATGAGCAGTTCTTC CASSVAVRWNEQFF
TRBJ1-1 - TRBV7-9 15 - TGTGCCAGCAGCAGGTGGGGCTACCTGAACACTGAAGCTTTCTTT CASSRWGYLNTEAFF
TRBJ1-1 - TRBV4-1 14 - TGCGCCAGCAGCCAAGACAGTTTTGACACTGAAGCTTTCTTT CASSQDSFDTEAFF
TRBJ2-3 once TRBV28 16 TRBD2 TGTGCCAGCAGTCCACAAGGGCGGGAGGGCCGGGATACGCAGTATTTT CASSPQGREGRDTQYF
TRBJ1-2 few TRBV29-1 12 - TGCAGCGTTGGGGCACGCAACTATGGCTACACCTTC CSVGARNYGYTF
TRBJ2-1 - TRBV30 16 TRBD2 TGTGCCTGGACCTCGTTAGCGGGAGCACAACGCAATGAGCAGTTCTTC CAWTSLAGAQRNEQFF
TRBJ1-1 - TRBV13 18 TRBD1 TGTGCCAGCAGCACAAGACAGGGGGCTTATTGGGGAGACACTGAAGCTTTCTTT CASSTRQGAYWGDTEAFF
TRBJ1-5 - TRBV7-9 15 - TGTGCCAGCAGCGTAGGTACAGGGAAGAATCAGCCCCAGCATTTT CASSVGTGKNQPQHF
TRBJ2-7 - TRBV30 14 - TGTGCCTGGTCGCTCGGCCACGCGACGGGGGAGCAGTACTTC CAWSLGHATGEQYF
TRBJ2-3 once TRBV7-6 14 - TGTGCCAGCAGCTTAGGCGGGTACACAGATACGCAGTATTTT CASSLGGYTDTQYF
TRBJ1-3 - TRBV28 12 - TGTGCCAGCAGTTTAAACAAAAACACCATATATTTT CASSLNKNTIYF
TRBJ1-2 - TRBV6-5 16 TRBD1 TGTGCCAGCAGTTACTTTCTCAGGGGGCCACTCTATGGCTACACCTTC CASSYFLRGPLYGYTF
TRBJ2-7 - TRBV5-6 12 TRBD1 TGTGCCAGCAGCTTGGCCGACAGGGTTATGTACTTC CASSLADRVMYF